The 31 T cell receptor beta chains presented below share a single source sample, sequenced in a study of human T cells and chemical hapten exposure. The time point denotes: patch test 2, 6 weeks after DPC sensitization. Regarding treatment: therapeutic diphenylcyclopropenone sensitization with weekly scalp DPC. MiXCR was run by TCRdb on the RACE reads, yielding one entry per CDR3 protein. The sample lists more than 90,000 distinct CDR3 sequences; roughly an eighth were seen once. The sample was whole blood, taken in connection with sensitization to the hapten diphenylcyclopropenone (DPC). Receptors were obtained from a woman in her forties with alopecia areata. Some clones in this sample may be carry-over from other donors' samples.

This clonotype was recorded a few times. V is TRBV12-3 or TRBV12-4 and J is TRBJ1-5, with D unclear. The CDR3 extends over 17 amino acids. Trimming cost V 1 base and J 0 bases, with 13 bases left between them. CDR3 in DNA: TGTGCCAGCAGTTTAGTCGGCCACTCTTATAGCAATCAGCCCCAGCATTTT. It yields the protein CASSLVGHSYSNQPQHF.

This clonotype was detected many times. V is TRBV7-9 and J is TRBJ2-7; tentative D call: TRBD2 (6 bases). The CDR3 totals 15 residues. V was pared by 1 base and J by 5 bases, with 15 bases between. CDR1 is SEHNR and CDR2 is FQNEAQ in the germline V gene (reference sequence). The CDR3 sequence is CASSLEGGVSHEQYF. The CDR3 bases are TGTGCCAGCAGCTTAGAGGGCGGGGTATCCCACGAGCAGTACTTC.

CDR3 in amino acids: CASSLDPSGAETQYF. The CDR3 DNA reads TGTGCCAGCAGCTTAGATCCTAGCGGGGCCGAGACCCAGTACTTC. V and J are TRBV7-2 and TRBJ2-5; TRBD2 aligns across 9 bases. V shed 1 base, J shed 5 bases, and the junction held 5 bases outside the gene matches. From germline, CDR1 is SGHTA and CDR2 FQGNSA. The CDR3 is made up of 15 amino acids.

This clonotype has at least ten counts. The V and J genes are TRBV12-3 or TRBV12-4 and TRBJ2-2; 9 positions agree with TRBD1. V gave up 7 bases and J gave up 4 bases; unmatched junction bases: 13. The CDR3 runs 17 residues. CDR3 bases: TGTGCCAGCATCTATCAAGTGGGACAGGGAGGCACCGGGGAGCTGTTTTTT. Its protein product is CASIYQVGQGGTGELFF.

This clonotype was counted a few times. V usage is TRBV20-1 and J usage is TRBJ1-2; D ambiguous. V gave up 6 bases and J gave up 5 bases, with 22 bases separating them. The CDR3 totals 15 residues. Germline CDR1 is DFQATT and CDR2 is SNEGSKA (reference sequence). CDR3 nucleotides: TGCAGTGCGAGGGAGACCGCCGTACTAGGGTATGGCTACACCTTC. Amino acids: CSARETAVLGYGYTF.

On this clonotype: A read error may account for a junction end that differs from germline. The chain combines TRBV2 with TRBJ2-1; the D gene is possibly TRBD2 (6 bases). This CDR3 comprises 15 residues. Germline assignment: CDR1 SNHLY and CDR2 FYNNEI. CDR3 coding DNA: TGTGCCAGCAGTGGAGCCGGACTATCCTGCAATGAGCGGTTCTTC. This sequence encodes CASSGAGLSCNERFF.

This clonotype was observed a few times. The J gene is TRBJ2-7, the V gene TRBV28; D remains ambiguous. V was pared by 3 bases and J by 5 bases, with 11 bases between. The CDR3 contains 13 residues. The V gene's germline CDR1 is MDHEN and CDR2 SYDVKM. This CDR3 reads CASSFVGFHEQYF. CDR3 nucleotides: TGTGCCAGCAGTTTTGTCGGATTCCACGAGCAGTACTTC.

This clonotype showed up many times. The chain uses TRBV25-1 and TRBJ1-3, with D possibly being TRBD1 (6 bases). Trimming stripped 5 bases from V and 7 bases from J, with 21 bases between. CDR3 length: 16 residues. Per the germline V gene, CDR1 is MGHDK and CDR2 is SYGVNS. In nucleotides, the CDR3 is TGTGCCAGCAGTCCAAATGCCAGGGGAATAGGGAACACCATATATTTT. Translation gives CASSPNARGIGNTIYF.

CDR3 region: CASRPGTTEKLFF. In nucleotides, the CDR3 is TGTGCCAGCAGACCGGGGACTACGGAAAAACTGTTTTTT. The chain recombines TRBV6-6 with TRBJ1-4, with a weak D call TRBD1 (5 bases). The CDR3 spans 13 residues. Germline V CDR1 and CDR2: MNHNY, SVGAGI (reference sequence). Trimming left V 6 bases short and J 8 bases short, with 13 bases between.

The J gene is TRBJ1-1, the V gene TRBV2, with D perhaps TRBD1 (5 bases). Germline V gene data show CDR1 as SNHLY and CDR2 as FYNNEI. The CDR3 length is 13 residues. Trimming removed 2 bases from V and 4 bases from J, with 8 bases in between. The CDR3 bases are TGTGCCAGCAGTGAAATAAGGGGCACTGAAGCTTTCTTT. Protein: CASSEIRGTEAFF.

This clonotype was seen more than once but under ten times. The chain couples TRBV7-2 to TRBJ2-5; 10 bases line up with TRBD2. The length of the CDR3 is 14 residues. V lost 1 base to trimming and J lost 9 bases; unmatched junction nucleotides: 5. CDR1 and CDR2 (germline): SGHTA, FQGNSA. The CDR3 DNA is TGTGCCAGCAGCTTAGGCAGCGGGAGGGATCCCCAGTACTTC. The encoded protein is CASSLGSGRDPQYF.

This clonotype has only a few counts. The gene calls are TRBV7-9 and TRBJ2-5; TRBD2 agrees at 8 bases. CDR1 and CDR2 (germline): SEHNR, FQNEAQ (reference sequence). With V trimmed by 5 bases and J by 5 bases, 16 bases remained unmatched. CDR3 length: 17 residues. The CDR3: CASSPPSGSKVGETQYF. The CDR3, as DNA: TGTGCCAGCAGCCCCCCCAGCGGGAGTAAGGTAGGGGAGACCCAGTACTTC.

This clonotype occurred many times. The rearrangement uses TRBV28 and TRBJ1-5; TRBD1 might be the D (6 bases). Germline V CDR1 and CDR2: MDHEN, SYDVKM. V was trimmed by 6 bases and J by 7 bases, leaving 22 bases between them. This CDR3 comprises 16 residues. In DNA form, the CDR3 reads TGTGCCAGCAGCCCCCATCTGTCGGCAGGGGAACAGCCCCAGCATTTT. Amino acids: CASSPHLSAGEQPQHF.

As to this clonotype: A much bigger clone sits one base away, suggesting this may be a read error. V is TRBV12-3 or TRBV12-4 and J is TRBJ1-1, with D possibly TRBD1 on 6 matching bases. The CDR3 spans 14 residues. Trimming left V 5 bases short and J 4 bases short, with 14 bases between. In DNA form, the CDR3 reads TGTGCCAGCAGTCAGAGGGGGGATGGCACTGAAGCTTTCTTT. Protein product: CASSQRGDGTEAFF.

This clonotype was found many times. The chain employs TRBV7-3 and TRBJ1-2, with 9 bases aligning to TRBD1. V was clipped by 4 bases and J by 6 bases; unmatched bases: 9. Germline-derived CDR1 and CDR2 are SGHTA and FQGTGA. The CDR3 sequence is 15 residues long. The DNA of the CDR3 is TGTGCCAGCAGCTCCCTCCCGACAGGGGGGGATGGCTACACCTTC. This gives the protein CASSSLPTGGDGYTF.

At least ten counts were recorded for this clonotype. This chain links TRBV6-5 with TRBJ1-6; D is unclear. The CDR3 contains 17 residues. Germline CDR1 MNHEY, CDR2 SVGAGI. The V end was cut by 6 bases, the J end by 0 bases, with 15 bases between. The CDR3 reads CASSNRLESSYNSPLHF. DNA of the CDR3: TGTGCCAGCAGCAACCGATTAGAATCCTCCTATAATTCACCCCTCCACTTT.

In this sample, this clonotype turned up many times. DNA for the CDR3: TGTGCCAGCAGCTTGGAAAGGATGCAGACCCAGTACTTC. Translation gives CASSLERMQTQYF. The rearrangement uses TRBV5-4 and TRBJ2-5; D ambiguous. CDR3 length equals 13 residues. CDR1 and CDR2 (germline): SGHNT, YYREEE (reference sequence). Trimming took 0 bases from V and 6 from J, leaving 9 bases between them.

CDR3 in DNA: TGTGCCAGCCGATCAGGGGATACCGGGGAGCTGTTTTTT. The encoded protein is CASRSGDTGELFF. The chain has TRBV2 and TRBJ2-2; a weak D match, TRBD1 (6 bases). Trimming took 8 bases from V and 5 from J, leaving 12 bases between them. Per germline, CDR1 SNHLY and CDR2 FYNNEI. CDR3 length: 13 residues. Full variable domain (missing parts from reference TRBV2 and TRBJ2-2): EPEVTQTPSHQVTQMGQEVILRCVPISNHLYFYWYRQILGQKVEFLVSFYNNEISEKSEIFDDQFSVERPDGSNFTLKIRSTKLEDSAMYFCASRSGDTGELFFGEGSRLTVL.

V and J are TRBV20-1 and TRBJ2-2, with 9 bases that match TRBD2. Germline trimming cut 3 bases from V and 0 bases from J; bases unmatched to any gene: 11. There are 18 residues in the CDR3. Looked up from germline, CDR1 is DFQATT and CDR2 is SNEGSKA (reference sequence). CDR3 in DNA: TGCAGTGCTAGGCCCCTAGGATCTAGCGGGACGAACACCGGGGAGCTGTTTTTT. The encoded protein is CSARPLGSSGTNTGELFF.

This clonotype was counted between two and nine times. The chain carries TRBV12-3 or TRBV12-4 and TRBJ2-1, with 10 bases that match TRBD2. V gave up 2 bases and J gave up 10 bases; unmatched junction bases: 8. CDR3 length: 15 amino acids. CDR3 sequence: CASSLLLAGTGEQFF. CDR3 coding DNA: TGTGCCAGCAGTTTATTACTAGCGGGGACCGGCGAGCAGTTCTTC.

This sequence joins TRBV5-4 and TRBJ1-5; weak D call: TRBD1 (5 bases). Trimming took off 0 bases at V and 0 bases at J, with 10 bases between the two ends. The CDR3 is made up of 16 amino acids. Germline V gene lookup returns CDR1 SGHNT and CDR2 YYREEE (reference sequence). The CDR3 bases are TGTGCCAGCAGCTTGGATGGGGGAAGTAGCAATCAGCCCCAGCATTTT. It is translated as CASSLDGGSSNQPQHF.

This clonotype was counted ten times or more. This chain joins TRBV19 and TRBJ2-7, with D maybe TRBD1 (7 bases). V lost 10 bases to trimming and J lost 0 bases, with 19 bases between them. Germline assignment: CDR1 LNHDA and CDR2 SQIVND (reference sequence). This CDR3 has 15 residues. CDR3 sequence (DNA): TGTGCCACCCGAGGGGGGACAGAGCGCTCCTACGAGCAGTACTTC. It is translated as CATRGGTERSYEQYF.

This clonotype was seen at least ten times. The chain employs TRBV28 and TRBJ2-1, with TRBD2 identical over 14 bases. This CDR3 region has 15 residues. Trimming took 5 bases from V and 10 from J; bases not matched to a gene: 7. CDR1 MDHEN and CDR2 SYDVKM come from the germline V gene. CDR3 DNA: TGTGCCAGCAGTCTTCCGGGACTAGCGGGAGACGAGCAGTTCTTC. It is translated as CASSLPGLAGDEQFF.

In this sample, this clonotype turned up a few times. The chain combines TRBV25-1 with TRBJ2-1; 13 bases match TRBD2. From germline, CDR1 is MGHDK and CDR2 SYGVNS. After removal of 6 bases from V and 5 bases from J, the junction contained 7 bases not matched to a gene. CDR3 size: 16 residues. DNA for the CDR3: TGTGCCAGCAGCCCCCCGGGACTAGCGGGGAACAATGAGCAGTTCTTC. Translating it yields CASSPPGLAGNNEQFF.

The chain is built from TRBV19 and TRBJ1-2; 8 nucleotides match TRBD1. V lost 4 bases, J lost 4 bases, and 14 bases stayed unmatched. Germline CDR1 reads LNHDA; CDR2 reads SQIVND (reference sequence). This CDR3 contains 17 residues. The DNA of the CDR3 is TGTGCCAGTAGTAGGTCAGCGCAGGCAGGGGGCGGCTATGGCTACACCTTC. Residues: CASSRSAQAGGGYGYTF.

This clonotype was counted at least ten times. The rearrangement links TRBV2 to TRBJ2-5; TRBD2 matches at 11 bases. The V gene end was trimmed by 4 bases and the J gene end by 5 bases; junction bases not matched to a gene: 3. CDR1 is SNHLY and CDR2 is FYNNEI in the germline V gene. The CDR3 has 14 residues. For the CDR3, the DNA is TGTGCCAGCAGTGGACTAGCGGGACTGGAGACCCAGTACTTC. It yields the protein CASSGLAGLETQYF. Using reference TRBV2 and TRBJ2-5 for the parts outside the CDR3, the full variable domain is EPEVTQTPSHQVTQMGQEVILRCVPISNHLYFYWYRQILGQKVEFLVSFYNNEISEKSEIFDDQFSVERPDGSNFTLKIRSTKLEDSAMYFCASSGLAGLETQYFGPGTRLLVL.

This clonotype was counted many times. The chain uses TRBV4-2 and TRBJ2-5; 11 bases map to TRBD2. Germline-derived CDR1 and CDR2 are LGHNA and YNFKEQ. V dropped 4 bases and J dropped 3; count of bases not matched to a gene: 1. This CDR3 contains 14 residues. The CDR3 coding sequence is TGTGCCAGCAGCCCGGGACTAGCGGAAGAGACCCAGTACTTC. Encoded protein: CASSPGLAEETQYF.

The sample holds many counts of this clonotype. V is TRBV30 and J is TRBJ2-1; D might be TRBD2 (6 bases). V lost 3 bases and J lost 0, with 6 bases in between. Germline values: CDR1 GTSNPN, CDR2 SVGIG (reference sequence). This CDR3 is built from 13 residues. The DNA for the CDR3 is TGTGCCTGGAGGGAGGGCTCCTACAATGAGCAGTTCTTC. It yields the protein CAWREGSYNEQFF.

The chain has TRBV20-1 and TRBJ2-6, with D tentatively TRBD1 (5 bases). This CDR3 comprises 14 residues. Germline CDR1 and CDR2: DFQATT and SNEGSKA (reference sequence). The V end was cut by 4 bases, the J end by 2 bases, with 9 bases between. CDR3 DNA sequence: TGCAGTGCTAAACTCAGGGCTGGGGCCAACGTCCTGACTTTC. Protein sequence: CSAKLRAGANVLTF.

The chain has TRBV7-2 and TRBJ2-7; D might be TRBD1 (6 bases). V gave up 5 bases and J gave up 3 bases, with 11 bases separating them. Germline CDR1 SGHTA, CDR2 FQGNSA. CDR3 length: 13 amino acids. For the CDR3, the DNA is TGTGCCAGCAGCCCCCGGACAGTCTACGAGCAGTACTTC. Protein: CASSPRTVYEQYF.

This clonotype showed up just a few times. The V call is TRBV6-1, the J call TRBJ2-7, with D possibly TRBD1 on 6 matching bases. Germline V lookup: CDR1 MNHNS, CDR2 SASEGT. The CDR3 runs 12 residues. The V gene lost 0 bases and the J gene lost 6 bases, with 6 bases spanning the gap. CDR3 sequence reads: CASSEAGGEQYF. As DNA, the CDR3 is TGTGCCAGCAGTGAAGCAGGGGGCGAGCAGTACTTC.